This T cell receptor (beta chain) was identified during a study of Ad26.COV2.S vaccination and SARS-CoV-2 variants (dated by TCRdb to the early 2020s). General notes on the study: Donors in the vaccine arm were drawn from COV1001, a multicentre, randomized, double-blind, placebo-controlled phase I-IIa trial testing Ad26.COV2.S in healthy adults. Dosing of Ad26.COV2.S was intramuscular, at either 5x10^10 or 1x10^11 viral particles, delivered as one shot or as two shots spaced 56 days apart. Sequencing of the TCRbeta repertoire served to evaluate the specificity and breadth of SARS-CoV-2-reactive T cell receptors following Ad26.COV2.S vaccination. A total of 32 samples were included in the TCR-sequenced set, comprising approximately 20 Ad26.COV2.S vaccine recipients, 5 placebo recipients and 8 SARS-CoV-2 convalescent individuals. Trial participants were randomized into five groups of five, in which low-dose or high-dose Ad26.COV2.S was given once or twice, or placebo was given on both occasions. Investigators remained blinded to trial group allocation during experiments and outcome assessment. Study-wide conclusions, independent of this receptor: Substantial breadth of spike-specific CD8+ and CD4+ T cell responses was reported after vaccination. The study was not powered to compare responses between vaccine doses or regimens. Comparable non-spike TCR breadth was observed between vaccine and placebo recipients, consistent with only spike being contained in the vaccine. Ad26.COV2.S recipients had higher spike-specific TCR breadth than placebo recipients (P = 0.0014). It was noted by the authors that total T cell responses may have been underestimated by the TCR breadth and depth analyses.

Remarks on this clone: Its antigen is unknown. Per-base qualities were not stored, and no clone one base away is much larger.

The immunoSEQ Assay was the method used to sequence TCRbeta CDR3 regions. After extraction, genomic DNA underwent amplification by bias-controlled multiplex PCR, followed by high-throughput sequencing. In the paper's pipeline: To quantify the absolute abundance of every unique TCRbeta CDR3 region, sequences were collapsed and filtered. T cell fraction was estimated by normalizing TCRbeta template counts to usable DNA, with usable DNA measured through amplification of reference genes found in all nucleated cells. Repertoire TCRs were annotated as SARS-CoV-2-specific by exact matching of V gene, CDR3 amino acid sequence and J gene to a known reactive TCR set. The reference SARS-CoV-2 TCR set came from MIRA and was filtered for enrichment in COVID-19-positive ImmuneCODE repertoires, removing public or cross-reactive TCRs. Using the MIRA antigens, annotated TCRs were further analysed by specific ORF or by position within an ORF. Breadth was defined as the number of annotated unique rearrangements divided by the total number of unique productive rearrangements, and depth was defined as the summed frequency of the annotated unique rearrangements. Two-sided Wilcoxon rank-sum tests were applied when comparing TCR breadth between groups. TCRdb re-hosts the immuneACCESS table, in-frame sequences only. Its copies lack some clones; in the studies checked, an unresolved V gene accounts for under half of them, and the cause for the rest is not known. That table is the source of V, J and clone size, and D and trimming were worked out from the DNA. Here the sample has fewer than 500,000 clones; around 90% occur a single time. Approximately 4.3% of the sample is taken by the ten largest.

From cysteine to phenylalanine, the CDR3 is 16 amino acids long. Only the CDR3 part of the read is kept: 48 bases, read in frame from the first base. The junction carries 19 bases between V and J, which are trimmed by 4 bases and 2 bases respectively. The CDR1 and CDR2 encoded by the germline V gene (reference sequence) are SGHNT and YYREEE. The sample's treatment or condition label, decoded: 15 to 20 received Ad26.COV2.S at low or high dose, single or two shots; 5 received placebo; per-sample allocation not given. For vaccine and placebo recipients, repertoires were sequenced using samples collected on day 63 after the first injection. Between 29 July and 7 August 2020, Cohort 1b enrolled 20 to 30 adults aged 18-55 years at one site in Boston, USA. As a vaccine, Ad26.COV2.S was a replication-incompetent adenovirus type 26 vector that expressed a prefusion-stabilized SARS-CoV-2 spike protein derived from the original Wuhan strain.

This specimen consisted of peripheral blood, obtained in a trial of Ad26.COV2.S vaccine versus placebo. This sequence originates from a person aged 18 to 65 who received the Ad26.COV2.S COVID-19 vaccine or a placebo. The V and J genes are TRBV5-4 and TRBJ2-7; no D segment can be confidently identified. The CDR3 protein sequence reads: CASSTRPQAGPYEQYF. The DNA sequence is as follows: TGTGCCAGCAGCACCCGACCCCAAGCAGGCCCCTACGAGCAGTACTTC.